This T cell receptor beta chain was obtained from a study of T cell responses to AZD1222 COVID-19 vaccine. TCRdb's copy holds only in-frame clones and misses some; the assay was immunoSEQ multiplex PCR. This table has 110,000 to 150,000 clones, about 88% appearing once. Between the trimmed V and J ends, which lost 3 bases and 8 bases, there was a span of 8 bases. CDR1 and CDR2 (germline): DFQATT, SNEGSKA (reference sequence). This CDR3 region has 11 residues. Specimen: peripheral blood, collected on day 0 of AZD1222 vaccination. The source of this sequence is an adult in good health. The chain joins TRBV20-1 to TRBJ1-3, with D possibly being TRBD1 (5 bases). The CDR3 nucleotides are TGCAGTGCTAGGGCAGGGCACACCATATATTTT. Translated: CSARAGHTIYF.